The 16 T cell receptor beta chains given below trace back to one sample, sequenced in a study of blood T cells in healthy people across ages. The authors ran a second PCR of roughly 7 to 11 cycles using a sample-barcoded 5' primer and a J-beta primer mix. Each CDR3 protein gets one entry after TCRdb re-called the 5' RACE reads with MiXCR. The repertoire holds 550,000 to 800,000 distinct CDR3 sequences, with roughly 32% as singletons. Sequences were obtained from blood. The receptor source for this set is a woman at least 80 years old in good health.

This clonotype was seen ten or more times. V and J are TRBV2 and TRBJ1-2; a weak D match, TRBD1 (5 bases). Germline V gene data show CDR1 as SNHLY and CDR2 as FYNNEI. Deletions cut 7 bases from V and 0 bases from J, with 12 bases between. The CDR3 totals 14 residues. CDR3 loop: CASTRQTTNYGYTF. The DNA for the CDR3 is TGTGCCAGCACAAGACAGACGACTAACTATGGCTACACCTTC.

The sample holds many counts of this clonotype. The CDR3 here is CASSLDRWGARAKNIQYF. DNA for the CDR3: TGCGCCAGCAGCTTGGATCGATGGGGGGCTCGGGCCAAAAACATTCAGTACTTC. The chain carries TRBV5-1 and TRBJ2-4; the D gene could be TRBD1 or TRBD2 (6 bases each). Germline loops: CDR1 SGHRS, CDR2 YFSETQ. This CDR3 is built from 18 residues. Trimming removed 0 bases from V and 1 base from J, with 17 bases in between.

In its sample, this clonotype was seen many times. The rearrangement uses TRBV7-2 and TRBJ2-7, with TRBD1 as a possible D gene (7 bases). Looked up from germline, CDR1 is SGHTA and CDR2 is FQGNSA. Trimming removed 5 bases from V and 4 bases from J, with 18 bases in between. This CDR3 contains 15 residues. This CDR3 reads CASSPGGTARYEQYF. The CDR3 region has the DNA TGTGCCAGCAGCCCTGGGGGGACAGCAAGATACGAGCAGTACTTC.

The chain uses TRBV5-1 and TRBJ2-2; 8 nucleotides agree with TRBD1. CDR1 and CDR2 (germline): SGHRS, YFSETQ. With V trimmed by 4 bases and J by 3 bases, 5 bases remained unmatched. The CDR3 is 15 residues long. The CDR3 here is CASSIADRDTGELFF. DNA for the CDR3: TGCGCCAGCAGCATCGCGGACAGGGACACCGGGGAGCTGTTTTTT.

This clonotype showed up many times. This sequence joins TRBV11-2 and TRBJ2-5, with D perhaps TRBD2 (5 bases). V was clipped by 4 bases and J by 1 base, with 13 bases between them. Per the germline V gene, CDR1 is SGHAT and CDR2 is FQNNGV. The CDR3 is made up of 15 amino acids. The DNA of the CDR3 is TGTGCCAGCAGCTCTCGGAGCGGTACCCAAGAGACCCAGTACTTC. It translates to CASSSRSGTQETQYF.

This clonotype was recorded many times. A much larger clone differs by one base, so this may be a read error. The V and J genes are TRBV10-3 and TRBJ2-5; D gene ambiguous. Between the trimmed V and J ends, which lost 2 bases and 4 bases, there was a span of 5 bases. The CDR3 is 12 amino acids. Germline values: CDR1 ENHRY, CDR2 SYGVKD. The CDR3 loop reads CAISEPLETQYF. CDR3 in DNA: TGTGCCATCAGTGAGCCCCTAGAGACCCAGTACTTC.

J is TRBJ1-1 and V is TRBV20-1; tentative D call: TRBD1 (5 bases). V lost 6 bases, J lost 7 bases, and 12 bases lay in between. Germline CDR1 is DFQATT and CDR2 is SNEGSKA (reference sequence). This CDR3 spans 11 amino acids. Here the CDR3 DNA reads TGCAGTGCCAGGGAACGGGGTGAAGCTTTCTTT. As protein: CSARERGEAFF.

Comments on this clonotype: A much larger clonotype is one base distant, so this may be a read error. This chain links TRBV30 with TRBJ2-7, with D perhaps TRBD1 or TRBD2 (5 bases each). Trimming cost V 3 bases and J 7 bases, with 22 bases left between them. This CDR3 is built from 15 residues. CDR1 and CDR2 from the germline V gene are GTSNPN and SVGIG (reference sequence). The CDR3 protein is CAWSATLRGGNEQYF. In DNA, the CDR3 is TGTGCCTGGAGCGCTACCCTTCGGGGCGGCAATGAGCAGTACTTC.

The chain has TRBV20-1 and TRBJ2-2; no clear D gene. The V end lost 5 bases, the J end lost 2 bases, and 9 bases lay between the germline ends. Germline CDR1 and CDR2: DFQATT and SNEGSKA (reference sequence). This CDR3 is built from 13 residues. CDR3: CSASWTNTGELFF. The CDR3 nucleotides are TGCAGTGCTTCCTGGACCAACACCGGGGAGCTGTTTTTT.

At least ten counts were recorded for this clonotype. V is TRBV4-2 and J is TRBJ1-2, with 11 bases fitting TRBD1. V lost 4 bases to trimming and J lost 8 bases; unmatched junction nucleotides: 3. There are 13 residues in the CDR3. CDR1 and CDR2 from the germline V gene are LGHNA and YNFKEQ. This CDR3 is CASSRTGGEGYTF. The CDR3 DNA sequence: TGTGCCAGCAGCCGGACAGGGGGCGAGGGCTACACCTTC.

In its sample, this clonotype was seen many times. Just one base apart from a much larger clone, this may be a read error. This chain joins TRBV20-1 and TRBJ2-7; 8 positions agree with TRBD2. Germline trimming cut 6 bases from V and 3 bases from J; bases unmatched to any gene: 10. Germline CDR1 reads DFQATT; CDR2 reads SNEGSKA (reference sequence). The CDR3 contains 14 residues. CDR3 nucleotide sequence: TGCAGTGCGACGGGGGGGGTCAAGGGCTACGAGCAGTACTTC. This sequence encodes CSATGGVKGYEQYF.

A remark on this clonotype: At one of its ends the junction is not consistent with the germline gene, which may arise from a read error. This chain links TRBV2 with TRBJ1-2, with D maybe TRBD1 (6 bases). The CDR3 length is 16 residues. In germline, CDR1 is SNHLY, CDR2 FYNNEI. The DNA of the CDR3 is TGTGCCAGCGGTGAAAAGCGGACAGCACCTAACTATGGCTACACCTTC. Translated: CASGEKRTAPNYGYTF.

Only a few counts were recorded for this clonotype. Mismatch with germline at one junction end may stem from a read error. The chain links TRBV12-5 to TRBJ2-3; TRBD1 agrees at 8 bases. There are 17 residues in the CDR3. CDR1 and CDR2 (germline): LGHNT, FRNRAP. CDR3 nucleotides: TGTGCTAGTGGTTTGGTACTGGGGACAGGTAGCACAGATCCGCAGTATTTT. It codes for CASGLVLGTGSTDPQYF.

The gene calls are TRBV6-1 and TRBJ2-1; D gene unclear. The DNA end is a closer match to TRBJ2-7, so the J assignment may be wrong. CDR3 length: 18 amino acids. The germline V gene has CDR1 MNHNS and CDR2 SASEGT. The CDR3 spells CASSQLRRTRGSYNEQYF. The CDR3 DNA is TGTGCCAGCAGTCAGCTCCGACGGACGCGCGGCTCCTACAATGAGCAGTACTTC.

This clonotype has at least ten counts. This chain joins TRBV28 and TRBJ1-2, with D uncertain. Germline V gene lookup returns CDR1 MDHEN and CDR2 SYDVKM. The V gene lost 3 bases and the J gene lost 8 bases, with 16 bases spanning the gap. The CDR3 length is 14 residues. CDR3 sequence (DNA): TGTGCCAGCAGTTTGACGGACCAGACGGACGGCTACACCTTC. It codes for CASSLTDQTDGYTF.

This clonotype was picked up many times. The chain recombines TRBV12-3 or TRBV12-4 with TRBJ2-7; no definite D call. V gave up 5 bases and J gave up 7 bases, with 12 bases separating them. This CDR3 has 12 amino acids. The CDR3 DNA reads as TGTGCCAGCAGTCCGGACCCATTGGAGCAGTACTTC. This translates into CASSPDPLEQYF.